This TCR beta chain stems from a study of T cell repertoires in cytomegalovirus infection. At the level of the study: Shared public TCR beta signatures pointed to both CMV infection and a matching HLA type.

TCRdb passed the reads through MiXCR, listing each CDR3 protein once. The table includes more than 85,000 distinct CDR3 sequences, less than 25% detected once. The CDR3 is 15 residues long. The germline CDR1 and CDR2 sequences are SGHAT and FQNNGV. V was clipped by 2 bases and J by 6 bases, with 17 bases between them. This clonotype was seen ten or more times. The sample taken for sequencing was CD8+ T cells from PBMCs. J is TRBJ2-7 and V is TRBV11-2; no clear D gene. The sequence was obtained from a human donor in good health (CMV status not recorded). Some clones in this sample may be carry-over from other donors' samples. As DNA, the CDR3 is TGTGCCAGCAGCTTAAGGCGGCAGGACCTGGGCGAGCAGTACTTC. It is translated as CASSLRRQDLGEQYF.